Below, 27 T cell receptor beta chains from the same sample are listed, as sequenced in a study of beta chain features in type 1 diabetes. No antigen has been identified for these receptors. The investigators reverse transcribed all of the isolated RNA, so they sequenced expressed TCRB transcripts. The repertoire was sequenced with immunoSEQ multiplex PCR; TCRdb's copy has only in-frame clones and lacks some. The table has approximately 170,000 clones, about 7.9% seen once. Study findings and constraints: There was a moderate but significant shortening of TCRB CDR3s in all four CD4+ subsets of Type 1 diabetes patients.

The specimen sequenced was central memory CD4+ T cells from blood. The receptors here all came from a young man with type 1 diabetes.

This clone has a handful of counts. This chain joins TRBV15 and TRBJ1-4, with D hard to call. The CDR3 runs 15 residues. The germline CDR1 and CDR2 sequences are LNHNV and YYDKDF (reference sequence). V was pared by 3 bases and J by 1 base, with 9 bases between. The DNA for the CDR3 is TGTGCCACCAGCAGGCGGATGGGAACTAATGAAAAACTGTTTTTT. It yields the protein CATSRRMGTNEKLFF.

The CDR3 loop is CASSRRDRGETQYF. DNA of the CDR3: TGTGCCAGCAGCAGAAGGGACAGGGGAGAGACCCAGTACTTC. The genes are TRBV13 and TRBJ2-5; 10 nucleotides align to TRBD1. Germline-derived CDR1 and CDR2 are PRHDT and FYEKMQ (reference sequence). This CDR3 is built from 14 residues. Trimming removed 5 bases from V and 4 bases from J; junction bases left unmatched: 4.

This sequence joins TRBV10-3 and TRBJ2-3, with a tentative D call TRBD2 (6 bases). Germline assignment: CDR1 ENHRY and CDR2 SYGVKD. The CDR3 runs 17 residues. Trimming stripped 3 bases from V and 6 bases from J, with 22 bases between. The CDR3 loop is CAISDPSRTGTLDTQYF. The CDR3, as DNA: TGTGCCATCAGTGACCCTTCACGGACCGGGACTTTGGATACGCAGTATTTT.

This clone was counted between two and nine times. The chain couples TRBV15 to TRBJ2-2; 10 bases are shared with TRBD2. V gave up 3 bases and J gave up 3 bases; unmatched junction bases: 4. Per germline, CDR1 LNHNV and CDR2 YYDKDF (reference sequence). The CDR3 is made up of 16 amino acids. In DNA, the CDR3 is TGTGCCACCAGCAGCCCTAGCGGGAGTTACACCGGGGAGCTGTTTTTT. This encodes CATSSPSGSYTGELFF.

This clone was seen at least ten times. CDR3: CASSAEVLSPLHF. The CDR3, as DNA: TGTGCCAGCAGCGCCGAGGTCCTTTCACCCCTCCACTTT. V usage is TRBV9 and J usage is TRBJ1-6, with D unresolved. Trimming stripped 3 bases from V and 9 bases from J, with 10 bases between. The CDR3 length is 13 residues. The germline V gene has CDR1 SGDLS and CDR2 YYNGEE. The whole variable domain, remainder taken from reference TRBV9 and TRBJ1-6, is DSGVTQTPKHLITATGQRVTLRCSPRSGDLSVYWYQQSLDQGLQFLIQYYNGEERAKGNILERFSAQQFPDLHSELNLSSLELGDSALYFCASSAEVLSPLHFGNGTRLTVT.

This chain connects TRBV28 to TRBJ2-1; possibly TRBD2 for D (7 bases). This CDR3 spans 17 amino acids. V shed 8 bases and J shed 3 bases, with 23 bases lying between them. Germline V gene data show CDR1 as MDHEN and CDR2 as SYDVKM. The CDR3 DNA follows: TGTGCCAGCCTCGGGGCCGGGGGGCAGGATTTCTACAATGAGCAGTTCTTC. Its translation is CASLGAGGQDFYNEQFF.

This clone appeared a few times. This chain uses TRBV7-2 with TRBJ2-5; the D is unclear. The germline CDR1 and CDR2 sequences are SGHTA and FQGNSA. Trimming removed 5 bases at V and 0 bases at J, with 7 bases between. This CDR3 has 13 residues. The CDR3 sequence: CASSPRDQETQYF. The CDR3 DNA reads TGTGCCAGCAGCCCCCGGGACCAAGAGACCCAGTACTTC.

The chain links TRBV7-2 to TRBJ2-1; 8 bases agree with TRBD2. CDR1 SGHTA and CDR2 FQGNSA come from the germline V gene. With 4 bases clipped from V and 8 bases from J, the junction kept 19 bases outside the gene matches. There are 18 residues in the CDR3. Here the CDR3 reads CASSWEGSGVRIEDEQFF. DNA of the CDR3: TGTGCCAGCAGCTGGGAGGGTAGCGGGGTCCGTATTGAAGATGAGCAGTTCTTC.

This sequence joins TRBV5-4 and TRBJ2-4; 10 bases match TRBD1. The CDR3 consists of 16 residues. Germline assignment: CDR1 SGHNT and CDR2 YYREEE (reference sequence). The J segment lost 3 bases and the V segment lost 4 bases, leaving 7 bases of the junction unmatched. The CDR3 sequence: CASSHRQGAVKNIQYF. In DNA, the CDR3 is TGTGCCAGCAGCCATAGACAGGGGGCTGTCAAAAACATTCAGTACTTC.

The CDR3 sequence: CASSQNGHHSGANVLTF. The CDR3 DNA follows: TGCGCCAGCAGCCAAAATGGACACCACTCTGGGGCCAACGTCCTGACTTTC. V usage is TRBV4-3 and J usage is TRBJ2-6; D is possibly TRBD1 (5 bases). There are 17 residues in the CDR3. The ends were cut back, 2 bases at V and 0 bases at J, with 11 bases in the middle. Germline CDR1 is LGHNA and CDR2 is YSLEER.

The J gene is TRBJ2-5, the V gene TRBV10-3; TRBD1 aligns across 8 bases. Looked up from germline, CDR1 is ENHRY and CDR2 is SYGVKD. The CDR3 totals 15 residues. With V trimmed by 10 bases and J by 6 bases, 16 bases remained unmatched. In DNA, the CDR3 is TGTGCCAGCGGCCAAGGCCGACAGGGGAGCCAGACCCAGTACTTC. This gives the protein CASGQGRQGSQTQYF.

This clone was detected a few times. The rearrangement links TRBV4-1 to TRBJ1-4, with no clear D. This CDR3 is built from 16 residues. CDR1 is MGHRA, CDR2 YSYEKL, per germline. The V gene lost 1 base and the J gene lost 4 bases, with 13 bases spanning the gap. CDR3 in DNA: TGCGCCAGCAGCCAAGTCCGGGGAGGACGTAATGAAAAACTGTTTTTT. It encodes CASSQVRGGRNEKLFF.

The sample holds many counts of this clone. The junction differs from germline at one of its ends, possibly a read error. CDR3 nucleotide sequence: TGTGCCTGGAGCCGCCATAGCAGCAGGGCTTTCTTC. It codes for CAWSRHSSRAFF. The chain recombines TRBV30 with TRBJ1-2; possibly TRBD1 for D (5 bases). This CDR3 spans 12 amino acids. CDR1 is GTSNPN, CDR2 SVGIG, per germline (reference sequence).

The chain is built from TRBV30 and TRBJ2-1; a possible D gene is TRBD2 (5 bases). Germline CDR1 GTSNPN, CDR2 SVGIG (reference sequence). This CDR3 is 14 amino acids long. Trimming removed 2 bases at V and 7 bases at J, with 15 bases between. The CDR3 loop is CAWSRSEVENEQFF. The CDR3 DNA reads as TGTGCCTGGAGTCGTTCGGAGGTCGAGAATGAGCAGTTCTTC.

The rearrangement links TRBV2 to TRBJ1-5, with D hard to call. This CDR3 spans 14 amino acids. From germline, CDR1 is SNHLY and CDR2 FYNNEI. Trimming pared 3 bases from V and 0 bases from J, leaving 6 bases between. This chain's CDR3 is CASSEFGSNQPQHF. The DNA for the CDR3 is TGTGCCAGCAGTGAGTTCGGTAGCAATCAGCCCCAGCATTTT.

This clone has just a few counts. The J gene is TRBJ2-1, the V gene TRBV5-4; D unclear. This CDR3 contains 15 residues. With 6 bases removed from V and 0 bases from J, the gap between germline ends came to 13 bases. CDR1 is SGHNT and CDR2 is YYREEE in the germline V gene (reference sequence). CDR3 residues: CASKRKDSSYNEQFF. In DNA, the CDR3 is TGTGCCAGCAAGCGTAAGGATAGCTCCTACAATGAGCAGTTCTTC.

At least ten counts were recorded for this clone. The rearrangement uses TRBV30 and TRBJ2-2; 11 bases fit TRBD1. The CDR3 has 15 residues. With V trimmed by 6 bases and J by 4 bases, 7 bases remained unmatched. CDR1 and CDR2 (germline): GTSNPN, SVGIG (reference sequence). The CDR3 DNA reads as TGTGCCTGTAGAACGGGGACAGGGGGCACCGGGGAGCTGTTTTTT. Protein product: CACRTGTGGTGELFF. The full variable domain, with the rest looked up from reference TRBV30 and TRBJ2-2, is SQTIHQWPATLVQPVGSPLSLECTVEGTSNPNLYWYRQAAGRGLQLLFYSVGIGQISSEVPQNLSASRPQDRQFILSSKKLLLSDSGFYLCACRTGTGGTGELFFGEGSRLTVL.

This clone has only a few counts. The chain uses TRBV6-5 and TRBJ1-1; 7 nucleotides align to TRBD1. Germline loops: CDR1 MNHEY, CDR2 SVGAGI. This CDR3 contains 13 residues. The trim removed 5 bases at V and 5 bases at J, leaving 5 bases unmatched. The CDR3 region is CASSAEGATEAFF. Here the CDR3 DNA reads TGTGCCAGCAGTGCGGAGGGGGCTACTGAAGCTTTCTTT.

This rearrangement joins TRBV6-6 to TRBJ1-4; TRBD1 might be the D (5 bases). V was trimmed by 7 bases and J by 3 bases, leaving 15 bases between them. The germline V gene has CDR1 MNHNY and CDR2 SVGAGI (reference sequence). The CDR3 is made up of 15 amino acids. This CDR3 is CASKLDSLPNEKLFF. The DNA of the CDR3 is TGTGCCAGCAAATTAGACAGTCTTCCTAATGAAAAACTGTTTTTT.

This clone appeared a few times. This CDR3 is CASSFGGGSTHEQYF. The CDR3 nucleotides are TGCGCCAGCAGCTTCGGGGGCGGGAGTACACACGAGCAGTACTTC. The chain recombines TRBV5-1 with TRBJ2-7; tentative D call: TRBD2 (7 bases). V was clipped by 2 bases and J by 5 bases, with 17 bases between them. CDR1 and CDR2 (germline): SGHRS, YFSETQ. The CDR3 is made up of 15 amino acids.

The rearrangement uses TRBV18 and TRBJ2-7; 10 nucleotides align to TRBD1. This CDR3 region has 15 residues. The germline V gene encodes CDR1 KGHSH and CDR2 LQKENI. V dropped 5 bases and J dropped 4; count of bases not matched to a gene: 8. The CDR3 DNA follows: TGTGCCAGCTCAACGATGGACAGGGGGAATTACGAGCAGTACTTC. Protein product: CASSTMDRGNYEQYF.

In its sample, this clone was seen a few times. The V and J genes are TRBV11-1 and TRBJ1-1; 10 nucleotides line up with TRBD1. V was clipped by 1 base and J by 11 bases; unmatched bases: 16. Germline V lookup: CDR1 SGHAT, CDR2 FQDESV (reference sequence). The length of the CDR3 is 17 residues. The chain's CDR3 is CASSLVPGQGTVTNAFF. The CDR3 DNA is TGTGCCAGCAGCTTAGTCCCGGGACAGGGGACGGTAACCAACGCTTTCTTT.

This clone turned up a few times. J is TRBJ1-6 and V is TRBV10-3, with D unclear. Germline-derived CDR1 and CDR2 are ENHRY and SYGVKD. CDR3 length: 14 residues. Trimming left V 2 bases short and J 8 bases short, with 10 bases between. The CDR3 region has the DNA TGTGCCATCAGTGAGGGCAGCCGGGATTCACCCCTCCACTTT. Translating gives CAISEGSRDSPLHF.

This clone was recorded a few times. This chain connects TRBV4-3 to TRBJ2-1; perhaps TRBD2 as D (7 bases). This CDR3 has 16 residues. Germline V CDR1 and CDR2: LGHNA, YSLEER. The V and J ends lost 0 bases and 5 bases respectively, with 14 bases between them. The CDR3 region is CASSQDSGGIDNEQFF. The CDR3 DNA is TGCGCCAGCAGCCAAGATTCGGGGGGCATCGACAATGAGCAGTTCTTC.

The sample holds a few counts of this clone. The chain uses TRBV28 and TRBJ2-7, with 8 bases that match TRBD2. This CDR3 contains 14 residues. Germline CDR1 is MDHEN and CDR2 is SYDVKM. V was clipped by 4 bases and J by 0 bases; unmatched bases: 2. The CDR3: CASSWSGSSYEQYF. In nucleotides, the CDR3 is TGTGCCAGCAGTTGGAGCGGGAGCTCCTACGAGCAGTACTTC.

This chain joins TRBV7-9 and TRBJ2-7, with 12 bases lining up with TRBD2. This CDR3 comprises 15 residues. CDR1 is SEHNR and CDR2 is FQNEAQ in the germline V gene (reference sequence). V was pared by 5 bases and J by 4 bases, with 6 bases of the junction left unmatched. CDR3 in amino acids: CASSMTSGSGYEQYF. CDR3 in DNA: TGTGCCAGCAGCATGACTAGCGGGAGTGGTTACGAGCAGTACTTC.

This clone was observed a handful of times. This rearrangement joins TRBV2 to TRBJ2-1, with 12 bases lining up with TRBD2. The junction had 8 bases not matched to a gene; V was cut back by 4 bases and J by 7 bases. CDR3 length: 16 residues. CDR1 SNHLY and CDR2 FYNNEI come from the germline V gene. CDR3: CASSGIGLAGGNEQFF. In nucleotides, the CDR3 is TGTGCCAGCAGTGGGATAGGGCTAGCGGGAGGGAATGAGCAGTTCTTC.